This paragraph covers one TCR beta chain sequence. The data belong to a study of PD-1 and CTLA-4 blockade in melanoma. Assay used: immunoSEQ multiplex PCR; TCRdb lists only in-frame clones, some missing. This sample has tens of thousands of clones, with roughly 88% found just once. This CDR3 comprises 10 residues. Per the germline V gene, CDR1 is GTSNPN and CDR2 is SVGIG (reference sequence). Trimming left V 5 bases short and J 10 bases short, with 8 bases between. The TCR comes from a human donor with melanoma. V and J are TRBV30 and TRBJ2-2, with no clear D. The starting material was CD8+ T cells from peripheral blood, obtained before anti-PD-1 treatment. Here the CDR3 reads CAWQGAELFF. The CDR3 region has the DNA TGTGCCTGGCAAGGTGCGGAGCTGTTTTTT.